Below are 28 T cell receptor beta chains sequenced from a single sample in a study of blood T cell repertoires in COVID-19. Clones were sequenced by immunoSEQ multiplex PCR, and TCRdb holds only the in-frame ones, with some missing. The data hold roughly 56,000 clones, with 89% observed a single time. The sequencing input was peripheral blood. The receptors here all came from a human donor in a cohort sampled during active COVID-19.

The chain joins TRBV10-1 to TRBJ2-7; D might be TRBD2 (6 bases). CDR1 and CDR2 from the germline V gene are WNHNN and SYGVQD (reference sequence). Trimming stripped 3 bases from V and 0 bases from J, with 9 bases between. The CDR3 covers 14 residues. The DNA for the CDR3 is TGCGCCAGCAGTGACGGAGCGGGCTCCTACGAGCAGTACTTC. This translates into CASSDGAGSYEQYF.

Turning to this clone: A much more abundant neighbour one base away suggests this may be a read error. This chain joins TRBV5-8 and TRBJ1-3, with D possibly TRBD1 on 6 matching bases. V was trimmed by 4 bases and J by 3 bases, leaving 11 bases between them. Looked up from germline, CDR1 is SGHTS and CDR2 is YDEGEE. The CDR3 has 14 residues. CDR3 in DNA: TGTGCCAGCAGCCCTTCAGGGGTTGGAAACACCATATATTTT. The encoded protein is CASSPSGVGNTIYF.

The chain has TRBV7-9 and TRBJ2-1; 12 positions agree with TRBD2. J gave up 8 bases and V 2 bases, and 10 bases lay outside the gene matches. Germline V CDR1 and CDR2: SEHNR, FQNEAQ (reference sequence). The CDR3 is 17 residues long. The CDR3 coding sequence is TGTGCCAGCAGCTTAATTCGGCTAGCGGGGGGGCGATATGAGCAGTTCTTC. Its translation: CASSLIRLAGGRYEQFF.

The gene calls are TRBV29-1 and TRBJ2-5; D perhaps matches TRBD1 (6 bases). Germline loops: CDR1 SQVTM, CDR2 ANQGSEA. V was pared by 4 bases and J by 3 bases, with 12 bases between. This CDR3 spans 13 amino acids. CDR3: CSVARQAKETQYF. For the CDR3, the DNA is TGCAGCGTTGCCCGACAGGCTAAAGAGACCCAGTACTTC.

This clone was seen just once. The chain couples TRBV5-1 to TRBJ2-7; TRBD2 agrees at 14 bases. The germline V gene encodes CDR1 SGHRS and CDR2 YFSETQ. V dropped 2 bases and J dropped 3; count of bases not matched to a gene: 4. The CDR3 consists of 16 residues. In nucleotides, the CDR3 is TGCGCCAGCAGCTTCGGGACTAGCGGGGGTGACTACGAGCAGTACTTC. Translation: CASSFGTSGGDYEQYF.

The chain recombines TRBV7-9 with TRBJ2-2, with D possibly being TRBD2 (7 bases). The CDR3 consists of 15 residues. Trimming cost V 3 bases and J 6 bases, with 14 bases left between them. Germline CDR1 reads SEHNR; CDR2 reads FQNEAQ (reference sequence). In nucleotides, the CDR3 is TGTGCCAGCAGCTTTCGGGGGGCACAGGCCGGGGAGCTGTTTTTT. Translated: CASSFRGAQAGELFF. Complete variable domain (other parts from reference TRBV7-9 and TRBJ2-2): DTGVSQNPRHKITKRGQNVTFRCDPISEHNRLYWYRQTLGQGPEFLTYFQNEAQLEKSRLLSDRFSAERPKGSFSTLEIQRTEQGDSAMYLCASSFRGAQAGELFFGEGSRLTVL.

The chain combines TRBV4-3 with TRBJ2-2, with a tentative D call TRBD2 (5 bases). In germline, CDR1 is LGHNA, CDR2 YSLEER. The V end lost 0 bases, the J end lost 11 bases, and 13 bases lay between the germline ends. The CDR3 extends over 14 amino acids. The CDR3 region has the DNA TGCGCCAGCAGCCAAGAGAGGCGGCTAGCTGAGCTGTTTTTT. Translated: CASSQERRLAELFF.

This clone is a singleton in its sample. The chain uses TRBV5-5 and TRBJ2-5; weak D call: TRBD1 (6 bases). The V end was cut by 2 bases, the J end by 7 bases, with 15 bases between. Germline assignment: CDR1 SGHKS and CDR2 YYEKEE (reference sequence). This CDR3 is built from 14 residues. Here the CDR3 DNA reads TGTGCCAGCAGCTTACTCCAGGGGAAGGGGACCCAGTACTTC. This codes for CASSLLQGKGTQYF.

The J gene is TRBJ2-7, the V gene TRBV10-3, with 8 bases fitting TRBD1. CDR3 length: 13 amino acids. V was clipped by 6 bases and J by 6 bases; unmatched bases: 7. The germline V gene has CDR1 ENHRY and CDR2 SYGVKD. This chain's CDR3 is CAIRIGQGTEQYF. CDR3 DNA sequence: TGTGCCATCAGGATCGGACAGGGAACCGAGCAGTACTTC.

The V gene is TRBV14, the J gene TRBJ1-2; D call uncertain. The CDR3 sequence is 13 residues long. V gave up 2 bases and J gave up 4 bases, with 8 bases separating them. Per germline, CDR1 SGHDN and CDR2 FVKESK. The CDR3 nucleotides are TGTGCCAGCAGCCAATTTCTGGCCTATGGCTACACCTTC. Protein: CASSQFLAYGYTF.

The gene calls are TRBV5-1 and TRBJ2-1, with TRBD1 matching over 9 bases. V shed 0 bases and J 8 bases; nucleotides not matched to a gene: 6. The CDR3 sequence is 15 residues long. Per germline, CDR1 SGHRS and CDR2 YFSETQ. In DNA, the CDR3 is TGCGCCAGCAGCTTGGCGACAGGGGGTTATTATGAGCAGTTCTTC. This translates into CASSLATGGYYEQFF.

DNA of the CDR3: TGTGCCAGCAGCCCCGGCGGGCAACCCGAGGAAACCTTC. Residues: CASSPGGQPEETF. This chain links TRBV6-5 with TRBJ1-2, with unresolved D. The CDR3 is 13 residues long. The germline V gene has CDR1 MNHEY and CDR2 SVGAGI. Between the trimmed V and J ends, which lost 6 bases and 14 bases, there was a span of 22 bases.

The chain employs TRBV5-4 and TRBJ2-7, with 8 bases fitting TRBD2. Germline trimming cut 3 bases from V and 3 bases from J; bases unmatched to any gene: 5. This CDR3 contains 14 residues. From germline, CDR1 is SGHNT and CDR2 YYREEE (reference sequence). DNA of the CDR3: TGTGCCAGCAGCTCTGGACTAGCAAACTACGAGCAGTACTTC. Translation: CASSSGLANYEQYF.

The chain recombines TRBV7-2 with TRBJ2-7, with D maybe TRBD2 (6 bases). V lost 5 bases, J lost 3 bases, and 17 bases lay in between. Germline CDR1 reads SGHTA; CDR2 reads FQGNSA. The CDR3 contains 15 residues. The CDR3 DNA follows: TGTGCCAGCAGCCGCACGATGCGGGATCACTACGAGCAGTACTTC. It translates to CASSRTMRDHYEQYF. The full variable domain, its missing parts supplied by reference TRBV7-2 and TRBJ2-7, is GAGVSQSPSNKVTEKGKDVELRCDPISGHTALYWYRQSLGQGLEFLIYFQGNSAPDKSGLPSDRFSAERTGGSVSTLTIQRTQQEDSAVYLCASSRTMRDHYEQYFGPGTRLTVT.

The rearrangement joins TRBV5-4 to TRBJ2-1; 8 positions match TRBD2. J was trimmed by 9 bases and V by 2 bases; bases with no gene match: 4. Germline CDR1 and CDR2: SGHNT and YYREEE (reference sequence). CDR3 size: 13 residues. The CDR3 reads CASSFSSGAEQFF. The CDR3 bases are TGTGCCAGCAGCTTTAGTAGCGGGGCTGAGCAGTTCTTC.

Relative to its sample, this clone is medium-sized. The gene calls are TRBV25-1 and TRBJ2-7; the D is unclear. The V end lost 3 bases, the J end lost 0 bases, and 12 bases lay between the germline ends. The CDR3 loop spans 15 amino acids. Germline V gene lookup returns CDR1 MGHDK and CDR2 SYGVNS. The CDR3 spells CASSEARGNSYEQYF. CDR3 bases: TGTGCCAGCAGTGAGGCGCGAGGAAACTCCTACGAGCAGTACTTC.

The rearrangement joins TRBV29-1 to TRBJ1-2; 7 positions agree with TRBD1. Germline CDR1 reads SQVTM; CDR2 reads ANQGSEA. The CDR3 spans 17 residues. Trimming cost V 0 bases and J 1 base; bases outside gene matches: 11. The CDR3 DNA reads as TGCAGCGTTGAAGACCTCGACCCGCGACAGGGTAACTATGGCTACACCTTC. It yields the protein CSVEDLDPRQGNYGYTF. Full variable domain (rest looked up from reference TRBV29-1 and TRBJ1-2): SAVISQKPSRDICQRGTSLTIQCQVDSQVTMMFWYRQQPGQSLTLIATANQGSEATYESGFVIDKFPISRPNLTFSTLTVSNMSPEDSSIYLCSVEDLDPRQGNYGYTFGSGTRLTVV.

CDR3 amino acids: CASSFRAVRGSTYGYTF. DNA of the CDR3: TGTGCCAGCAGCTTCCGGGCGGTCCGGGGTAGTACCTATGGCTACACCTTC. The chain recombines TRBV7-3 with TRBJ1-2; no definite D call. V was shortened by 3 bases and J by 4 bases, with 21 bases between the two germline ends. This CDR3 spans 17 amino acids. Germline CDR1 is SGHTA and CDR2 is FQGTGA.

CDR3 DNA: TGTGCCAGCAGCAAACAATTACAACCCGGGACAGAGAACACCGGGGAGCTGTTTTTT. Its translation is CASSKQLQPGTENTGELFF. The chain combines TRBV21-1 with TRBJ2-2; TRBD1, as called in the table, went unchecked against the DNA. TRBV21-1 is marked as a pseudogene. This CDR3 contains 19 residues.

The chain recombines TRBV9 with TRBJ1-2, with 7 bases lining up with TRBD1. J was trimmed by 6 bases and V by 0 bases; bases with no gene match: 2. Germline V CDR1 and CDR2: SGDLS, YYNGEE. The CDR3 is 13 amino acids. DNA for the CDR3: TGTGCCAGCAGCGTAGGACAGGGTAATGGCTACACCTTC. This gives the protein CASSVGQGNGYTF. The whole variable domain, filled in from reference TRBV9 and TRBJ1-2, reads DSGVTQTPKHLITATGQRVTLRCSPRSGDLSVYWYQQSLDQGLQFLIQYYNGEERAKGNILERFSAQQFPDLHSELNLSSLELGDSALYFCASSVGQGNGYTFGSGTRLTVV.

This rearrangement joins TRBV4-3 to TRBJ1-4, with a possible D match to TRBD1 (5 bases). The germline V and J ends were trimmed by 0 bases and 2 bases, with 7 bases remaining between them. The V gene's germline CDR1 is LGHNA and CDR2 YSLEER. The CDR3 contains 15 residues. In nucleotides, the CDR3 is TGCGCCAGCAGCCAAGAGCCAGGGACTAATGAAAAACTGTTTTTT. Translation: CASSQEPGTNEKLFF.

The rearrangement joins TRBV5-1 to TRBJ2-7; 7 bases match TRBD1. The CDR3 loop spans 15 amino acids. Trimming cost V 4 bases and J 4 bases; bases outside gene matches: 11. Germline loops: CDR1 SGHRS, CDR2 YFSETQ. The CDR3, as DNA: TGCGCCAGCAGCCCTCCGAGGACAGGAGTTTACGAGCAGTACTTC. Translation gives CASSPPRTGVYEQYF. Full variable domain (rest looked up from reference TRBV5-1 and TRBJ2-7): KAGVTQTPRYLIKTRGQQVTLSCSPISGHRSVSWYQQTPGQGLQFLFEYFSETQRNKGNFPGRFSGRQFSNSRSEMNVSTLELGDSALYLCASSPPRTGVYEQYFGPGTRLTVT.

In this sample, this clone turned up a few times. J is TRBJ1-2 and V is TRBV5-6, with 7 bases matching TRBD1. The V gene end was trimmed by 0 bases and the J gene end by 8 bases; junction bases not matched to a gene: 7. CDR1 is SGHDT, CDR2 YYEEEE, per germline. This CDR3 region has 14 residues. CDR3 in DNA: TGTGCCAGCAGCTTGGTGGACAGGTCGGGAGGCTACACCTTC. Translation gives CASSLVDRSGGYTF.

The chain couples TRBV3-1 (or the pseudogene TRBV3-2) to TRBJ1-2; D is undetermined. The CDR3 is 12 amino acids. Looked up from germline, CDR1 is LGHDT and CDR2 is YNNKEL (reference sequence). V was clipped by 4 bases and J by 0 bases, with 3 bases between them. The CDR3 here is CASSPSNYGYTF. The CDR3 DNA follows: TGTGCCAGCAGCCCGTCTAACTATGGCTACACCTTC.

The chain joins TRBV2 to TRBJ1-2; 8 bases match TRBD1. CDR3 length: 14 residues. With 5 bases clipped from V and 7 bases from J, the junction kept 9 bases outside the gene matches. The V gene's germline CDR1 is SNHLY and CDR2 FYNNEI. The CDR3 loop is CASSPQGASAGYTF. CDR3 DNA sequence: TGTGCCAGCAGTCCGCAGGGGGCCTCGGCTGGCTACACCTTC.

CDR3 bases: TGCGCCAGCAGCCAAGAGGCGGTGGAGGTTGAAGCTTTCTTT. Its translation: CASSQEAVEVEAFF. The V gene is TRBV4-1, the J gene TRBJ1-1; D remains unclear. CDR3 size: 14 residues. V lost 0 bases and J lost 7, with 12 bases in between. Per germline, CDR1 MGHRA and CDR2 YSYEKL.

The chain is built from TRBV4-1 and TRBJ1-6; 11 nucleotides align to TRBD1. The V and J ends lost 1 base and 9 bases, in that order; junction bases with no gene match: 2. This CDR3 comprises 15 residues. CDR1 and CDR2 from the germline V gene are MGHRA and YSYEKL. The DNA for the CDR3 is TGCGCCAGCAGCCAAGGGACAGGGGGCGGTTCACCCCTCCACTTT. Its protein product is CASSQGTGGGSPLHF.

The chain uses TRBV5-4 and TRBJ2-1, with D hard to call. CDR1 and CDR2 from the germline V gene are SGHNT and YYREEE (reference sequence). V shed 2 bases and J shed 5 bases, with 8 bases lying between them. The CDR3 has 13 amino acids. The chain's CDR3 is CASSLSANNEQFF. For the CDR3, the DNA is TGTGCCAGCAGCTTATCAGCGAACAATGAGCAGTTCTTC.